The TCR beta chain described here comes from a study of T cell responses to AZD1222 COVID-19 vaccine. Germline V gene sequence: CDR1 SQVTM, CDR2 ANQGSEA. The CDR3 runs to 13 residues. V lost 5 bases, J lost 1 base, and 9 bases lay in between. As concerns this clone: Its antigen is still unknown.

The repertoire was sequenced with immunoSEQ multiplex PCR; TCRdb's copy has only in-frame clones and lacks some. The sample carries fewer than 50,000 clones, about 80% recorded once. Study observations and caveats: After two AZD1222 doses, spike-specific TCR breadth and depth rose versus day 0.

The material was peripheral blood, obtained on day 0 of AZD1222 vaccination. The clonotype originates from an adult in good health. The chain couples TRBV29-1 to TRBJ2-4; no firm D call. The CDR3 DNA sequence: TGCAGCGTTAAGTACGGGGCCAAAAACATTCAGTACTTC. Encoded protein: CSVKYGAKNIQYF.